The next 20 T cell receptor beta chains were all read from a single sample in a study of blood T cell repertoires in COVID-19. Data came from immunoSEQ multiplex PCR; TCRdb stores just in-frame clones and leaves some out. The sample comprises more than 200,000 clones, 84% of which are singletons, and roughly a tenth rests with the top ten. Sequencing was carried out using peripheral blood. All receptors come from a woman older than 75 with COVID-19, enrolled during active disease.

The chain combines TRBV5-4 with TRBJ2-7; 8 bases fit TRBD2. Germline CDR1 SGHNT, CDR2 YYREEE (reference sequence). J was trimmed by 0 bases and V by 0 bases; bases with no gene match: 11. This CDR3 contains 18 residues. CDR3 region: CASSLASLAGISSYEQYF. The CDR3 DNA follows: TGTGCCAGCAGCTTGGCTTCGCTAGCGGGCATAAGCTCCTACGAGCAGTACTTC.

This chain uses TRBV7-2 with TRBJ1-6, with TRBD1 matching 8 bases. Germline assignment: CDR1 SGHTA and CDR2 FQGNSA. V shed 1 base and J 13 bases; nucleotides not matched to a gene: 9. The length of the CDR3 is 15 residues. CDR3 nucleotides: TGTGCCAGCAGCTTAGAAGGGACAGGCAAACTGCCCCTCCACTTT. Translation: CASSLEGTGKLPLHF.

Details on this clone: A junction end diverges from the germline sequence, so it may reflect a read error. The CDR3 DNA reads TGTGCCAGCACTACTGACAGCCTGAAGACTGAAGCTTTCTTT. Its protein product is CASTTDSLKTEAFF. This chain joins TRBV6-5 and TRBJ1-1, with D possibly being TRBD1 (5 bases). Looked up from germline, CDR1 is MNHEY and CDR2 is SVGAGI. The CDR3 is 14 amino acids.

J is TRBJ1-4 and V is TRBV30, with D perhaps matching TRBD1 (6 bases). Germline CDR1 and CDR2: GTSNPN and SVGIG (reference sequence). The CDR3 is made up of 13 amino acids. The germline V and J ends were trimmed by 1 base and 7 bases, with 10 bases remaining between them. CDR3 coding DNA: TGTGCCTGGAGTGGGGGGGGCTCTGAAAAACTGTTTTTT. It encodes CAWSGGGSEKLFF. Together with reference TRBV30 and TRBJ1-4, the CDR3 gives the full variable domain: SQTIHQWPATLVQPVGSPLSLECTVEGTSNPNLYWYRQAAGRGLQLLFYSVGIGQISSEVPQNLSASRPQDRQFILSSKKLLLSDSGFYLCAWSGGGSEKLFFGSGTQLSVL.

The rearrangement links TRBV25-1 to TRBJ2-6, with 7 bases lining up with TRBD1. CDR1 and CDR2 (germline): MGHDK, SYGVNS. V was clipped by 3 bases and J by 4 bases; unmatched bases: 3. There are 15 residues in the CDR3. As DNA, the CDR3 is TGTGCCAGCAGTGACAGGGGGACCGGGGCCAACGTCCTGACTTTC. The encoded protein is CASSDRGTGANVLTF.

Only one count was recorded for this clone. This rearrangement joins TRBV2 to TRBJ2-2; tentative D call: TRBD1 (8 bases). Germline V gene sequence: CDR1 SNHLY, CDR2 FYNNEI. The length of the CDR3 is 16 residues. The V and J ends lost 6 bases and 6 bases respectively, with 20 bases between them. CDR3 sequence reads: CASSVTGGGVPGELFF. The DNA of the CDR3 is TGTGCCAGCAGCGTTACAGGGGGAGGGGTTCCCGGGGAGCTGTTTTTT.

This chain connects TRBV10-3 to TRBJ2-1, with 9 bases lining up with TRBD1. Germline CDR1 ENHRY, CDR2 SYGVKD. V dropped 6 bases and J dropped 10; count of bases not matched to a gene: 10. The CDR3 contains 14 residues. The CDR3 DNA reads TGTGCCATCAGCGGTGGACAGGGGCGGGGGGAGCAGTTCTTC. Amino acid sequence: CAISGGQGRGEQFF.

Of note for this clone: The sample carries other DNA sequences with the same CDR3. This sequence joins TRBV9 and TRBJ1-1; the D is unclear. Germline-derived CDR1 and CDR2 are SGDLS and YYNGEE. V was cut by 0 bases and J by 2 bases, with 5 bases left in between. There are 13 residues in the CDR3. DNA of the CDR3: TGTGCCAGCAGCGTAGGTACTAACACTGAAGCTTTCTTT. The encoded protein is CASSVGTNTEAFF.

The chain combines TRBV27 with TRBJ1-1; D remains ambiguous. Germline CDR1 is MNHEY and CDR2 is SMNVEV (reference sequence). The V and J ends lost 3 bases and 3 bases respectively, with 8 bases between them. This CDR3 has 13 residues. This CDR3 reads CASSFPRDTEAFF. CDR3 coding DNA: TGTGCCAGCAGTTTTCCCCGGGACACTGAAGCTTTCTTT.

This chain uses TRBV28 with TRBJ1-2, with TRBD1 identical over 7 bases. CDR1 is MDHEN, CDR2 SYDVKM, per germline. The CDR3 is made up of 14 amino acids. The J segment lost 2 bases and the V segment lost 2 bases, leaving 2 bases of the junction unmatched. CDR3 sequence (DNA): TGTGCCAGCAGTTTAAGGGGGCGCAACTATGGCTACACCTTC. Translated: CASSLRGRNYGYTF.

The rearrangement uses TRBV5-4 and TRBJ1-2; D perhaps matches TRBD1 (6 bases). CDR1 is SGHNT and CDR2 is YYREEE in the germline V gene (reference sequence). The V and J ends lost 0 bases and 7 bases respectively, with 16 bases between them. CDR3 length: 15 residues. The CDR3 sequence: CASSLDAGTRRGYTF. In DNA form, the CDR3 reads TGTGCCAGCAGCTTGGATGCCGGGACACGTCGTGGCTACACCTTC.

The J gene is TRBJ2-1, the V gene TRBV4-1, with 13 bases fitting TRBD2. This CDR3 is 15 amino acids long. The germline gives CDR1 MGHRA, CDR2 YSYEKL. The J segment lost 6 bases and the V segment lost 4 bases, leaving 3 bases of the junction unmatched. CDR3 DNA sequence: TGCGCCAGCAGCCTACTAGCGGGGGGGGGCAATGAGCAGTTCTTC. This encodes CASSLLAGGGNEQFF.

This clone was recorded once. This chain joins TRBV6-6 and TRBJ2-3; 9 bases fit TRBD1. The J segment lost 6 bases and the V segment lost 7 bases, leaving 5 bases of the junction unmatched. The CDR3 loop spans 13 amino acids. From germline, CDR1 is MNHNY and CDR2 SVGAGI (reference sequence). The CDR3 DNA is TGTGCCAGCAAAGGACAGGGGTTGGATACGCAGTATTTT. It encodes CASKGQGLDTQYF.

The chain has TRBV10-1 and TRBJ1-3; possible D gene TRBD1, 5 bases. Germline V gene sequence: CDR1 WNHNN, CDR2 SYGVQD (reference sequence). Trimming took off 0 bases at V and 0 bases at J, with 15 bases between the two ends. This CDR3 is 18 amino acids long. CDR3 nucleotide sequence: TGCGCCAGCAGTGAGTCGGCGACAGACACCCCCTCTGGAAACACCATATATTTT. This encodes CASSESATDTPSGNTIYF.

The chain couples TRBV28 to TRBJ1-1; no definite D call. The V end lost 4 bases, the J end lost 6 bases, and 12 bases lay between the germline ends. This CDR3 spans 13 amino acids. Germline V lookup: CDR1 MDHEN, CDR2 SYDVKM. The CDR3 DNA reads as TGTGCCAGCAGTTCGACCTGGGGAGCTGAAGCTTTCTTT. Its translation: CASSSTWGAEAFF.

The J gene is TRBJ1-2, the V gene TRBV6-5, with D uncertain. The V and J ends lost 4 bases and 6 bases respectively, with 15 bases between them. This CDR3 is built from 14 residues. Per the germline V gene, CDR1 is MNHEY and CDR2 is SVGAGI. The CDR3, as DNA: TGTGCCAGCAGTTTTTCGACACCGAACAATGGCTACACCTTC. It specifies CASSFSTPNNGYTF.

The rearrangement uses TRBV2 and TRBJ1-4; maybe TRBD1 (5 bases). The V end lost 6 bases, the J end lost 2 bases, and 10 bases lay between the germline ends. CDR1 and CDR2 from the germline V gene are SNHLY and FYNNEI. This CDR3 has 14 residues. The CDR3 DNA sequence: TGTGCCAGCAGGATGGGGCCTACTAATGAAAAACTGTTTTTT. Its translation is CASRMGPTNEKLFF.

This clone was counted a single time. CDR3 DNA sequence: TGTGCCAGCAGTTACTTATCCGGGACAGGTTTTTTAGGAACAAACGGTCAGCCCCAGCATTTT. It translates to CASSYLSGTGFLGTNGQPQHF. The chain couples TRBV6-2 or TRBV6-3 to TRBJ1-5; 8 bases fit TRBD1. V lost 1 base to trimming and J lost 6 bases; unmatched junction nucleotides: 23. Germline V gene data show CDR1 as MNHEY and CDR2 as SVGEGT. CDR3 length: 21 amino acids.

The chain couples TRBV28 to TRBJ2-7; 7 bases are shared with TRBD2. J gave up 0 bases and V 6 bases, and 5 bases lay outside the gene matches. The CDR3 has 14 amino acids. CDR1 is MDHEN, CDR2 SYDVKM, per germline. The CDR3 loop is CASSLGGYSYEQYF. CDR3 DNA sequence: TGTGCCAGCAGCCTGGGGGGGTACTCCTACGAGCAGTACTTC.

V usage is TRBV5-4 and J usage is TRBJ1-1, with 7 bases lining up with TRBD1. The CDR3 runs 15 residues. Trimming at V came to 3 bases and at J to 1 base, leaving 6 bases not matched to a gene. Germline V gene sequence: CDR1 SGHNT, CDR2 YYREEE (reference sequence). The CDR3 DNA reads TGTGCCAGCAGCTGGGACAGAACCTCGAACACTGAAGCTTTCTTT. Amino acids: CASSWDRTSNTEAFF. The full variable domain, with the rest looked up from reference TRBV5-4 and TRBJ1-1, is ETGVTQSPTHLIKTRGQQVTLRCSSQSGHNTVSWYQQALGQGPQFIFQYYREEENGRGNFPPRFSGLQFPNYSSELNVNALELDDSALYLCASSWDRTSNTEAFFGQGTRLTVV.